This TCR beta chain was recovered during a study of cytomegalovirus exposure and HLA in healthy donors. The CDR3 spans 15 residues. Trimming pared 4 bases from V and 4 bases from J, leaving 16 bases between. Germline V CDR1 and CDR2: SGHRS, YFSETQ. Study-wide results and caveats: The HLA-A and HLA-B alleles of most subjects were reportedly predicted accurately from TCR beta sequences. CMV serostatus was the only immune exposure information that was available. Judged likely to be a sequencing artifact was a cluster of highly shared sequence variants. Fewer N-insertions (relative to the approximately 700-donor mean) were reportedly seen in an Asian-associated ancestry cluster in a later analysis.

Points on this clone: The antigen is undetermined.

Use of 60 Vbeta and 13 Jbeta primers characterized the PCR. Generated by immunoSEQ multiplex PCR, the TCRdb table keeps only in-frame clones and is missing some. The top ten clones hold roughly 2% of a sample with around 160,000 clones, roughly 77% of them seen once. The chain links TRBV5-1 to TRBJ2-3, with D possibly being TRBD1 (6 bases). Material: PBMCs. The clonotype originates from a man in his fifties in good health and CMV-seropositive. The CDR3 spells CASSLRGRGADTQYF. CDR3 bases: TGCGCCAGCAGCCTCAGGGGAAGAGGGGCAGATACGCAGTATTTT.